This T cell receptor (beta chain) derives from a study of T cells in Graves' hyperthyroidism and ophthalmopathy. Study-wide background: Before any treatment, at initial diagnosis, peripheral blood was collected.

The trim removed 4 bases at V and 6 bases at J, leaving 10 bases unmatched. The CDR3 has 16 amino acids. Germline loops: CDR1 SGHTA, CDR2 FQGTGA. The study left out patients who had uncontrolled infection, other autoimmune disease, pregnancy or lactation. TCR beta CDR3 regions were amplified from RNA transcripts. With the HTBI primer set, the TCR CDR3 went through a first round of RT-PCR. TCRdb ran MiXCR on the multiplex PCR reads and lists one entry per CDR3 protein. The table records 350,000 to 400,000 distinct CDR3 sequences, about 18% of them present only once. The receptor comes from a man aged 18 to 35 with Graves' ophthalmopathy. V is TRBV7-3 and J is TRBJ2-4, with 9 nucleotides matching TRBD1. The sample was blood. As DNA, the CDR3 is TGTGCCAGCAGCTCACAGGGGGCGCACGGAGGAAACATTCAGTACTTC. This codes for CASSSQGAHGGNIQYF.